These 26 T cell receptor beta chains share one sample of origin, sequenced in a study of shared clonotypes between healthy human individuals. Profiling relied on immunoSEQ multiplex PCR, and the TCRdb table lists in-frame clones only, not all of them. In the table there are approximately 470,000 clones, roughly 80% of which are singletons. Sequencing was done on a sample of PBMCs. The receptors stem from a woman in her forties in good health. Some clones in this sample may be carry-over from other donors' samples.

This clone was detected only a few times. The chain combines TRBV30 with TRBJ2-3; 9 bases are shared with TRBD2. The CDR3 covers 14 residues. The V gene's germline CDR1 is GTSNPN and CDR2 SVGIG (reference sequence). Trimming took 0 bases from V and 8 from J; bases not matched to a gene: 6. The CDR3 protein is CAWSVVAGAGTQYF. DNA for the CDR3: TGTGCCTGGAGTGTAGTAGCGGGAGCCGGTACGCAGTATTTT.

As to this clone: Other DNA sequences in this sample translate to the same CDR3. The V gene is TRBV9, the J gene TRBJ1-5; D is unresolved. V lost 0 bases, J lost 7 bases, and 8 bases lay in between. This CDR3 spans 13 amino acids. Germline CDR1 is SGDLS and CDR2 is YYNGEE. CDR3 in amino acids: CASSVGGGQPQHF. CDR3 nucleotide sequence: TGTGCCAGCAGCGTAGGGGGTGGGCAGCCCCAGCATTTT.

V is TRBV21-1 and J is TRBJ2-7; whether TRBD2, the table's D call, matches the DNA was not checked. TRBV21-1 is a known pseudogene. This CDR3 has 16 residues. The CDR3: CASSILGLGNPYEQYF. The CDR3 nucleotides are TGTGCCAGCAGCATCCTGGGACTAGGGAACCCTTACGAGCAGTACTTC.

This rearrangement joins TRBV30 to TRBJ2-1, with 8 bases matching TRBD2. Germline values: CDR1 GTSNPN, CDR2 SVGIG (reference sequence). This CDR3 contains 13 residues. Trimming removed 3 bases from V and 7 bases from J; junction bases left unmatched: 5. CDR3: CAWRRTGGNEQFF. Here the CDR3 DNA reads TGTGCCTGGAGACGAACGGGAGGGAATGAGCAGTTCTTC.

The CDR3 nucleotides read TGTGCCAGCAGCCGAGAGCCGCGGGAGACCCAGTACTTC. It specifies CASSREPRETQYF. The V gene is TRBV7-3, the J gene TRBJ2-5; D gene unclear. Between the trimmed V and J ends, which lost 5 bases and 5 bases, there was a span of 12 bases. CDR1 and CDR2 (germline): SGHTA, FQGTGA. There are 13 residues in the CDR3.

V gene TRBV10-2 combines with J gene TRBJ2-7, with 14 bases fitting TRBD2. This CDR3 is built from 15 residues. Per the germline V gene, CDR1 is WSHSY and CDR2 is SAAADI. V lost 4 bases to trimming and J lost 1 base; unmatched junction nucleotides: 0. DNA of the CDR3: TGCGCCAGCAGTGGGACTAGCGGGGGGTCCTACGAGCAGTACTTC. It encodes CASSGTSGGSYEQYF.

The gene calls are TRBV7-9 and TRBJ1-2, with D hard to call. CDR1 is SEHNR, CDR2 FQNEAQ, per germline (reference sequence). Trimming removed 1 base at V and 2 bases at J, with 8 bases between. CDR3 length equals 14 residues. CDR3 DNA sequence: TGTGCCAGCAGCTTAGGTCGTCAGAACTATGGCTACACCTTC. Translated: CASSLGRQNYGYTF.

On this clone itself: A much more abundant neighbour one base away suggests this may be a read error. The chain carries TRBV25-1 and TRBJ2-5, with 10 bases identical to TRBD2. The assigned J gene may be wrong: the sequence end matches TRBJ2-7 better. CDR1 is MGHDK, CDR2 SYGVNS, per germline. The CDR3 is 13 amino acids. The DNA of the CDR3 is TGTGCCAGCAGTCGGACTAGCGGCTACGAGCAGTACTTC. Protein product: CASSRTSGYEQYF.

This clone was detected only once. The CDR3 DNA follows: TGTGCCAGCAAACCGGGACAGTCTAATGAAAAACTGTTTTTT. Translating it yields CASKPGQSNEKLFF. The chain links TRBV28 to TRBJ1-4; 7 bases are a match to TRBD1. Germline V gene data show CDR1 as MDHEN and CDR2 as SYDVKM. The CDR3 covers 14 residues. The J segment lost 3 bases and the V segment lost 7 bases, leaving 5 bases of the junction unmatched.

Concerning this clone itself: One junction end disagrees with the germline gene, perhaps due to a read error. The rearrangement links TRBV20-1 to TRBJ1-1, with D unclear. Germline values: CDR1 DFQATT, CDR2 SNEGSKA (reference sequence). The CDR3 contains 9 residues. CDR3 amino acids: CSAHYHPPF. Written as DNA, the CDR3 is TGCAGTGCCCATTATCACCCGCCTTTT.

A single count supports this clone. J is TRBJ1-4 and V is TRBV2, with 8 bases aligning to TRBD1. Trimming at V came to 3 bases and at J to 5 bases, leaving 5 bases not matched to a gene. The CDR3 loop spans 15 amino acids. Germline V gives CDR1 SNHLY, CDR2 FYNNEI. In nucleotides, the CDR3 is TGTGCCAGCAGTGATTGGACAGGGATAAATGAAAAACTGTTTTTT. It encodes CASSDWTGINEKLFF.

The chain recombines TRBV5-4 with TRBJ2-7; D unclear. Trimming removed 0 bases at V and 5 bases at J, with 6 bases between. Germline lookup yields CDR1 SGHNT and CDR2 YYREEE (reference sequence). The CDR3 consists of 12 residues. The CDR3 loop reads CASSLDGNEQYF. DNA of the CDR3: TGTGCCAGCAGCTTGGATGGTAACGAGCAGTACTTC.

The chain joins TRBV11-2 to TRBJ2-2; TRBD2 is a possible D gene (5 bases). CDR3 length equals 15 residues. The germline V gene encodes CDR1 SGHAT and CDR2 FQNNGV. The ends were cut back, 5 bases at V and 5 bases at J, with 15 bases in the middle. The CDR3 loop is CASSPTSLATGELFF. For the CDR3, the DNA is TGTGCCAGCAGCCCAACTAGTCTTGCGACCGGGGAGCTGTTTTTT.

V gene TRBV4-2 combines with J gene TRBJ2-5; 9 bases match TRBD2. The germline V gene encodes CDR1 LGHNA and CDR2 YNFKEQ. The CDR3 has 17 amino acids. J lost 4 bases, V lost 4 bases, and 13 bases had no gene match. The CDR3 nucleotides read TGTGCCAGCAGCCCTCTAGCGGGAAGGCGTGGGGGAGAGACCCAGTACTTC. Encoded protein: CASSPLAGRRGGETQYF.

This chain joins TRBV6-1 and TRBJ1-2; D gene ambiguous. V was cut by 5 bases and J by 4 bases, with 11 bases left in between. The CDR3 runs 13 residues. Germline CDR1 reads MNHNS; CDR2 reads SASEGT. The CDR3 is CASSRAGAYGYTF. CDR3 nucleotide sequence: TGTGCCAGCAGTCGGGCGGGAGCCTATGGCTACACCTTC.

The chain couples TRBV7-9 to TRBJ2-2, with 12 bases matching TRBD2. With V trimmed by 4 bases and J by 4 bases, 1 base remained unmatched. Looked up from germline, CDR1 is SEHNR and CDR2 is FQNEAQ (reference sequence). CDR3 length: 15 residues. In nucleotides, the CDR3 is TGTGCCAGCAGCTCTAGCGGGAGGGCCACCGGGGAGCTGTTTTTT. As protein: CASSSSGRATGELFF.

The chain's CDR3 is CATSRDSGNTIYF. CDR3 DNA sequence: TGTGCCACCAGCAGAGACTCTGGAAACACCATATATTTT. The J gene is TRBJ1-3, the V gene TRBV15, with D unresolved. V lost 0 bases and J lost 0, with 0 bases in between. The CDR3 length is 13 residues. Per the germline V gene, CDR1 is LNHNV and CDR2 is YYDKDF (reference sequence).

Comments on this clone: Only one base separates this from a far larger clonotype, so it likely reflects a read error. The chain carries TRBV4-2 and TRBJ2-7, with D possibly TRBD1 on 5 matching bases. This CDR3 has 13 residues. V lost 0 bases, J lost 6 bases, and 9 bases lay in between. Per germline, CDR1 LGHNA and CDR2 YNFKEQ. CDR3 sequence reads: CASSQDWGVEQYF. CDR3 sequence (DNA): TGTGCCAGCAGCCAAGATTGGGGCGTCGAGCAGTACTTC.

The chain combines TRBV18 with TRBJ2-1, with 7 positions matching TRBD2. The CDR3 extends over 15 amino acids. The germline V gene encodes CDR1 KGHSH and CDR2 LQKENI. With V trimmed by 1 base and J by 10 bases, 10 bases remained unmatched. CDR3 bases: TGTGCCAGCTCACCACGGTCTGATCTGGGGGGGGAGCAGTTCTTC. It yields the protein CASSPRSDLGGEQFF.

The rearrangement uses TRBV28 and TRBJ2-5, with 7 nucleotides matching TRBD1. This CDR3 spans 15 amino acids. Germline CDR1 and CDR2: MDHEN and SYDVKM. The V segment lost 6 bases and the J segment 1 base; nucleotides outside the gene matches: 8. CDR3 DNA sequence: TGTGCCAGCAGCCCCGGGACAGCGGTCCAAGAGACCCAGTACTTC. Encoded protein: CASSPGTAVQETQYF. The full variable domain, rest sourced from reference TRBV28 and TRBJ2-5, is DVKVTQSSRYLVKRTGEKVFLECVQDMDHENMFWYRQDPGLGLRLIYFSYDVKMKEKGDIPEGYSVSREKKERFSLILESASTNQTSMYLCASSPGTAVQETQYFGPGTRLLVL.

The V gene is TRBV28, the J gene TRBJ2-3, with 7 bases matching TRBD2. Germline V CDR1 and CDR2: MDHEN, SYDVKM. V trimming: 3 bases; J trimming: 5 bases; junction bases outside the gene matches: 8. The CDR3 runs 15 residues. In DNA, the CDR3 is TGTGCCAGCAGTTTTAGAGGCCGGGGGGTAGATACGCAGTATTTT. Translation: CASSFRGRGVDTQYF.

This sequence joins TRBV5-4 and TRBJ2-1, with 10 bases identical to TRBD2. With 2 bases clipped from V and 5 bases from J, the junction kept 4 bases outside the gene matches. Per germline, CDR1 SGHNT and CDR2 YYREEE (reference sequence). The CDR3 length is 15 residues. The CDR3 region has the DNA TGTGCCAGCAGCTTAGGGACTAGCGTCGACAATGAGCAGTTCTTC. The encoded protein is CASSLGTSVDNEQFF.

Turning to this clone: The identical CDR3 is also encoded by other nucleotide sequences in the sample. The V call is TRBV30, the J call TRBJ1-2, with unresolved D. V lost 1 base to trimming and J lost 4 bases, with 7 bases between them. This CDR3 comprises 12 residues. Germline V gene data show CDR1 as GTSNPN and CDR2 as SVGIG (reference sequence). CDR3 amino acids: CAWSGGAYGYTF. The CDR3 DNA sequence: TGTGCCTGGAGTGGTGGCGCCTATGGCTACACCTTC.

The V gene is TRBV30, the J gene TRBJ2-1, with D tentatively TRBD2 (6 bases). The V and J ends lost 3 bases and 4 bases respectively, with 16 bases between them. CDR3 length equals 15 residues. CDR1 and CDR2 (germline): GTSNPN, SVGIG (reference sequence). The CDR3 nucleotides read TGTGCCTGGAGGGGATGGGGGGTCGGGTACAATGAGCAGTTCTTC. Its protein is CAWRGWGVGYNEQFF.

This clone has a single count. The CDR3: CASSQAGLAGGVYNEQFF. The CDR3 DNA is TGTGCCAGCAGTCAGGCGGGACTAGCGGGAGGAGTTTACAATGAGCAGTTCTTC. The chain joins TRBV28 to TRBJ2-1; 15 bases agree with TRBD2. The germline gives CDR1 MDHEN, CDR2 SYDVKM. Trimming cost V 5 bases and J 4 bases; bases outside gene matches: 9. The CDR3 has 18 amino acids.

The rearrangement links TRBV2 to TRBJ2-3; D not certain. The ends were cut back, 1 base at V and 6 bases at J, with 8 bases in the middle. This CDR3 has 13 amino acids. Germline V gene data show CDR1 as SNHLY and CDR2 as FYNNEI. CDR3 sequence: CASSEEVSDTQYF. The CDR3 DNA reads TGTGCCAGCAGTGAAGAGGTTAGCGATACGCAGTATTTT.